This T cell receptor (beta chain) comes out of a study of CD8+ T cells in alopecia areata (dated by TCRdb to between 2017 and 2018). For the study in its entirety: The treated patients took part in an open-label pilot trial in which moderate-to-severe alopecia areata was treated with oral tofacitinib at 5 to 10 mg twice daily. Tofacitinib-treated patients had biopsies at baseline and at 4 and 24 weeks of treatment, with a later scalp biopsy in several patients. The study used high-throughput TCRbeta sequencing to examine T cell clonal expansion in alopecia areata, in both the C3H/HeJ mouse model and human patients. In humans, TCRbeta sequencing was performed on scalp tissue and on sorted CD4+ and CD8+ peripheral blood T cells from healthy controls and from patients with patchy or totalis/universalis alopecia areata. Patients stayed on tofacitinib for 6 to 18 months and then had 6 months of follow-up off drug so that delayed response and recurrence could be assessed. RNA came from the PAXgene miRNA kit for fixed scalp, the miRNeasy kit for PBMCs, and the RNeasy kit for mouse skin. Amplification of TCRbeta CDR3 regions was done by immunoSEQ multiplex PCR using 35 Vbeta forward primers and 13 Jbeta reverse primers. Scalp clonality was compared across normal scalp (n=4), patchy alopecia areata scalp (n=8), and alopecia totalis/universalis scalp (n=8).

As concerns this clone: No cognate antigen has been identified for it. No base-level quality is on record; no much larger clone is a single base apart.

The paper's findings and limits, for the study overall: Compared with normal scalp, lesional scalp had higher clonality and more expanded CD8+ clones, particularly in alopecia totalis/universalis, a pattern that suggests antigenic drive. Shared TCR sequences between patients were less evident than in mice, which may be partly attributable to HLA diversity in the patient population. Scalp TCR repertoire analysis is complicated because resident alphabeta T cells in normal human skin are also sequenced, whereas mouse skin is dominated by gammadelta T cells.

The sample's time point, from its label and the paper: baseline before oral tofacitinib. Lesional scalp punch biopsies and peripheral blood were collected from alopecia areata patients. PBMCs were isolated by density centrifugation and stained for CD3, CD4 and CD8, after which CD4+ and CD8+ T cells were sorted on a FACSAria. Per the germline V gene, SGHDT is the CDR1 and YYEEEE is the CDR2. Between the V and J ends, shortened by 0 bases and 0 bases respectively, the junction contains 4 bases. There are 15 amino acids in the CDR3, from cysteine to phenylalanine inclusive. The kept DNA is CDR3 alone, 45 bases in frame from the first base. Preparation of the library involved the immunoSEQ multiplex PCR assay. To provide template for TCR sequencing, every sample had RNA extracted and reverse transcribed into cDNA. First-strand cDNA was synthesized with SuperScript III using a 2:1 mix of oligo-dT and random hexamers. A synthetic immune receptor repertoire was used to assess amplification bias, and residual bias was removed computationally. In the paper's pipeline: Raw reads were preprocessed to remove errors, and CDR3 was defined according to IMGT conventions as the region from the conserved cysteine to phenylalanine. To get clonality, Shannon entropy was normalized by log2 of the number of productive unique TCRs and the result was subtracted from 1. Whether each scalp clone was CD4 or CD8 was inferred by checking scalp TCRbeta sequences against the CD4 and CD8 repertoires from sorted blood. In its TCRdb copy, this immuneACCESS table keeps in-frame sequences only and misses some clones. Where compared with another copy, unresolved V genes explain less than half of these, and the others have no known cause. That table supplies the V and J calls and clone size; D and trimming were determined from the DNA. In this sample the table shows 55,000 to 75,000 clones, around half of which occur a single time. The biggest ten clones account for 15% to 20% of the sample.

Sequencing used CD8+ T cells sorted from blood, obtained at week 0. The chain links TRBV5-6 with TRBJ2-6; the D gene lacks a confident call. The sequence was collected from a human donor with alopecia areata. The CDR3 is CASSLGGSGANVLTF. In nucleotide form, the sequence is TGTGCCAGCAGCTTGGGGGGCTCTGGGGCCAACGTCCTGACTTTC.